Shown below are 6 T cell receptor beta chains from a single sample sequenced in a study of OX40 agonist ivuxolimab in advanced cancers. Measured with immunoSEQ multiplex PCR; TCRdb has only the in-frame clones, and not every one. The table has tens of thousands of clones, around nine tenths seen once; the top ten hold around 0.79%. The specimen was CD4+ or CD8+ T cells sorted from blood, collected in a trial of the OX40 agonist ivuxolimab. The receptors stem from an adult with an advanced solid tumor such as melanoma, head and neck, liver or kidney cancer.

The chain couples TRBV4-1 to TRBJ1-2, with D possibly TRBD1 on 6 matching bases. Germline-derived CDR1 and CDR2 are MGHRA and YSYEKL. This CDR3 is 15 amino acids long. Between the trimmed V and J ends, which lost 3 bases and 13 bases, there was a span of 24 bases. Here the CDR3 reads CASSHPGAMPVSPTF. The CDR3 DNA sequence: TGCGCCAGCAGCCATCCAGGGGCGATGCCCGTATCTCCCACCTTC.

J is TRBJ1-2 and V is TRBV2; D call uncertain. Germline V gene sequence: CDR1 SNHLY, CDR2 FYNNEI. The CDR3 is 12 amino acids. V lost 6 bases to trimming and J lost 4 bases, with 9 bases between them. This CDR3 reads CASRKNSYGYTF. The CDR3 DNA reads as TGTGCCAGCAGGAAGAACAGCTATGGCTACACCTTC.

The chain joins TRBV6-5 to TRBJ2-1; possibly TRBD2 for D (6 bases). There are 14 residues in the CDR3. Germline V gene sequence: CDR1 MNHEY, CDR2 SVGAGI. The ends were cut back, 5 bases at V and 4 bases at J, with 12 bases in the middle. The CDR3 DNA reads TGTGCCAGCAGTAGGGACTTGAATTACAATGAGCAGTTCTTC. Protein: CASSRDLNYNEQFF.

Only a few counts were recorded for this clone. V usage is TRBV6-1 and J usage is TRBJ1-5; TRBD1 agrees at 12 bases. V lost 3 bases and J lost 6; bases outside the gene matches: 6. CDR1 MNHNS and CDR2 SASEGT come from the germline V gene. The CDR3 extends over 16 amino acids. CDR3 in DNA: TGTGCCAGCAGTGACCGGGACAGGGGGCCGGGTCAGCCCCAGCATTTT. Residues: CASSDRDRGPGQPQHF.

V gene TRBV7-2 combines with J gene TRBJ2-1, with 7 positions matching TRBD1. This CDR3 is 14 amino acids long. V lost 4 bases to trimming and J lost 7 bases; unmatched junction nucleotides: 7. Looked up from germline, CDR1 is SGHTA and CDR2 is FQGNSA. The CDR3 nucleotides are TGTGCCAGCAGCTACGCCCAGGGGGATAATGAGCAGTTCTTC. Encoded protein: CASSYAQGDNEQFF.

The chain employs TRBV5-1 and TRBJ2-7; 9 positions match TRBD2. With V trimmed by 5 bases and J by 4 bases, 10 bases remained unmatched. The germline V gene encodes CDR1 SGHRS and CDR2 YFSETQ. The CDR3 covers 15 residues. The CDR3 protein is CASRASGANLYEQYF. The CDR3 DNA is TGCGCCAGCAGGGCTAGCGGGGCCAATCTTTACGAGCAGTACTTC.